The 15 T cell receptor beta chains below all came from one sample that was sequenced in a study of blood T cell repertoires in COVID-19. The table came from immunoSEQ multiplex PCR; TCRdb's copy has only in-frame clones and leaves some out. The sample has 95,000 to 100,000 clones, roughly nine tenths seen once. The specimen was peripheral blood. These receptors all stem from a man aged 45-65 years with acute or convalescent COVID-19.

This clone is a singleton in its sample. This chain joins TRBV28 and TRBJ2-2; TRBD2 agrees at 13 bases. V was clipped by 6 bases and J by 2 bases; unmatched bases: 15. CDR3 length equals 20 residues. Germline values: CDR1 MDHEN, CDR2 SYDVKM. This chain's CDR3 is CASSRTVLLAGGQNTGELFF. The CDR3 DNA sequence: TGTGCCAGCAGCCGCACCGTCTTACTAGCGGGGGGGCAAAACACCGGGGAGCTGTTTTTT.

This chain links TRBV5-1 with TRBJ1-4, with no clear D. V lost 4 bases to trimming and J lost 7 bases, with 17 bases between them. The length of the CDR3 is 15 residues. The V gene's germline CDR1 is SGHRS and CDR2 YFSETQ. CDR3 DNA: TGCGCCAGCAGCGGTGGGGTGCTAGGGAGTGAAAAACTGTTTTTT. Translated, it gives CASSGGVLGSEKLFF.

The rearrangement uses TRBV7-9 and TRBJ2-2, with 15 bases that match TRBD2. Germline CDR1 reads SEHNR; CDR2 reads FQNEAQ (reference sequence). The V segment lost 7 bases and the J segment 6 bases; nucleotides outside the gene matches: 9. CDR3 length equals 17 residues. CDR3 bases: TGTGCCAGCACCCGAAGGACTAGCGGGGGGGCCTCCGGGGAGCTGTTTTTT. The encoded protein is CASTRRTSGGASGELFF.

This sequence joins TRBV5-1 and TRBJ2-7, with 9 positions matching TRBD1. This CDR3 region has 16 residues. Losses at the gene ends were 1 base for V and 5 bases for J; bases not matched to a gene: 10. Germline lookup yields CDR1 SGHRS and CDR2 YFSETQ. CDR3: CASSLNRDRVPNEQYF. The CDR3, as DNA: TGCGCCAGCAGCTTGAACCGGGACAGGGTACCTAACGAGCAGTACTTC.

Written as DNA, the CDR3 is TGTGCCAGCAGTCGGACTAGCGGGGGGGTTACAGATACGCAGTATTTT. Translation gives CASSRTSGGVTDTQYF. The chain recombines TRBV6-2 or TRBV6-3 with TRBJ2-3; TRBD2 aligns across 15 bases. With 5 bases clipped from V and 3 bases from J, the junction kept 3 bases outside the gene matches. Germline CDR1 is MNHEY and CDR2 is SVGEGT. CDR3 size: 16 residues.

The genes are TRBV5-5 and TRBJ2-7; 8 bases fit TRBD1. V lost 4 bases and J lost 6; bases outside the gene matches: 9. CDR3 length equals 14 residues. The V gene's germline CDR1 is SGHKS and CDR2 YYEKEE (reference sequence). The CDR3 here is CASSRRTGPIEQYF. The CDR3 DNA follows: TGTGCCAGCAGCCGCCGGACAGGGCCGATCGAGCAGTACTTC.

This sequence joins TRBV14 and TRBJ2-7; 9 bases are a match to TRBD2. Trimming at V came to 6 bases and at J to 2 bases, leaving 8 bases not matched to a gene. The length of the CDR3 is 15 residues. The germline V gene encodes CDR1 SGHDN and CDR2 FVKESK. The chain's CDR3 is CASSLSGGKAYEQYF. In nucleotides, the CDR3 is TGTGCCAGCAGTCTAAGCGGGGGGAAAGCCTACGAGCAGTACTTC.

The table lists this clone with a count of one. The rearrangement joins TRBV3-1 (or the pseudogene TRBV3-2) to TRBJ2-2, with D possibly TRBD2 on 5 matching bases. Germline CDR1 and CDR2: LGHDT and YNNKEL (reference sequence). The CDR3 consists of 17 residues. V gave up 0 bases and J gave up 6 bases, with 17 bases separating them. The CDR3 DNA reads TGTGCCAGCAGCCAAGATCGCTTTTTAGTCGGGGCCGGGGAGCTGTTTTTT. Translated: CASSQDRFLVGAGELFF.

The count of this clone is one. The rearrangement links TRBV11-2 to TRBJ1-4; TRBD1 matches at 10 bases. The CDR3 sequence is 14 residues long. V shed 5 bases, J shed 6 bases, and the junction held 3 bases outside the gene matches. Germline V lookup: CDR1 SGHAT, CDR2 FQNNGV. The CDR3 sequence: CASSPTGGDEKLFF. The CDR3 nucleotides are TGTGCCAGCAGCCCGACAGGGGGCGATGAAAAACTGTTTTTT.

The chain has TRBV30 and TRBJ2-5; D is perhaps TRBD2 (6 bases). CDR1 is GTSNPN, CDR2 SVGIG, per germline (reference sequence). Between the trimmed V and J ends, which lost 5 bases and 2 bases, there was a span of 15 bases. This CDR3 has 14 amino acids. The CDR3 loop is CAWSGENRQETQYF. CDR3 sequence (DNA): TGTGCCTGGTCGGGAGAAAACAGGCAAGAGACCCAGTACTTC.

V gene TRBV15 combines with J gene TRBJ2-1, with D maybe TRBD1 (6 bases). Looked up from germline, CDR1 is LNHNV and CDR2 is YYDKDF (reference sequence). This CDR3 region has 15 residues. V dropped 0 bases and J dropped 10 bases, with 16 bases sitting between them. CDR3 sequence: CATSRDGQGPREQFF. The CDR3 DNA reads as TGTGCCACCAGCAGAGATGGGCAGGGGCCAAGGGAGCAGTTCTTC. Using reference TRBV15 and TRBJ2-1 for the parts outside the CDR3, the full variable domain is DAMVIQNPRYQVTQFGKPVTLSCSQTLNHNVMYWYQQKSSQAPKLLFHYYDKDFNNEADTPDNFQSRRPNTSFCFLDIRSPGLGDTAMYLCATSRDGQGPREQFFGPGTRLTVL.

The rearrangement joins TRBV7-8 to TRBJ2-1, with 7 bases that match TRBD2. Germline trimming cut 3 bases from V and 4 bases from J; bases unmatched to any gene: 6. The germline V gene encodes CDR1 SGHVS and CDR2 FQNEAQ. CDR3 size: 15 residues. CDR3 protein: CASSLREGLYNEQFF. In nucleotides, the CDR3 is TGTGCCAGCAGCTTGAGGGAGGGCCTATACAATGAGCAGTTCTTC.

The chain couples TRBV24-1 to TRBJ2-3; D may be TRBD2 (6 bases). The germline V gene has CDR1 KGHDR and CDR2 SFDVKD. This CDR3 spans 15 amino acids. V lost 3 bases to trimming and J lost 5 bases, with 14 bases between them. The CDR3: CATSDAGPGGDTQYF. CDR3 bases: TGTGCCACCAGTGATGCAGGGCCCGGGGGAGATACGCAGTATTTT.

The gene calls are TRBV9 and TRBJ1-4; 8 nucleotides align to TRBD1. With V trimmed by 4 bases and J by 8 bases, 7 bases remained unmatched. The CDR3 consists of 14 residues. The germline V gene encodes CDR1 SGDLS and CDR2 YYNGEE. CDR3 protein: CASSPTGAYEKLFF. The CDR3 DNA reads TGTGCCAGCAGCCCGACAGGGGCTTACGAAAAACTGTTTTTT. Variable domain in full (rest from reference TRBV9 and TRBJ1-4): DSGVTQTPKHLITATGQRVTLRCSPRSGDLSVYWYQQSLDQGLQFLIQYYNGEERAKGNILERFSAQQFPDLHSELNLSSLELGDSALYFCASSPTGAYEKLFFGSGTQLSVL.

The rearrangement joins TRBV5-1 to TRBJ2-1, with 7 bases fitting TRBD1. The CDR3 sequence is 17 residues long. V lost 0 bases, J lost 0 bases, and 6 bases stayed unmatched. From germline, CDR1 is SGHRS and CDR2 YFSETQ. The CDR3 sequence is CASSLGMTGSSYNEQFF. In nucleotides, the CDR3 is TGCGCCAGCAGCTTGGGTATGACAGGGAGCTCCTACAATGAGCAGTTCTTC.